This is a list of T cell receptor beta chains from one sample in a study of blood T cell repertoires in COVID-19. The repertoire was sequenced with immunoSEQ multiplex PCR; TCRdb's copy has only in-frame clones and lacks some. The sample yields about 290,000 clones, 70% to 90% seen once. Sequenced input: peripheral blood. The receptors shown here come from a woman aged 50 to 60 with active or convalescent COVID-19. Each CDR3 is given without its conserved first and last residue. Fields, in order: J gene, V gene, CDR3 protein.

>TRBJ1-5|TRBV29-1
SVGQPNQPQH
>TRBJ2-7|TRBV27
ASSLSPPSSGTSYEQY
>TRBJ2-2|TRBV7-8
ASSLAALANTGELF
>TRBJ2-7|TRBV7-2
ASSAGTAIFYEQY
>TRBJ1-2|TRBV2
ASSADRESYGYT
>TRBJ2-3|TRBV20-1
SASRASGRQTDTQY
>TRBJ1-5|TRBV19
ASSPDRSNQPQH
>TRBJ1-6|TRBV19
ASSPTGTSYNSPLH
>TRBJ2-1|TRBV4-2
ASSQVGGTSGSKNEQF
>TRBJ2-4|TRBV11-3
ASSLAEAGGPIAKNIQY
>TRBJ2-1|TRBV5-1
ASSLRRGLDNEQF
>TRBJ2-3|TRBV6-5
ASSTSGRTDTQY
>TRBJ2-5|TRBV21-1
ASSKEVDGLAGVKETQY
>TRBJ1-3|TRBV15
ATSGRSGNTIY
>TRBJ2-5|TRBV5-6
ASSLTTSGVFQETQY
>TRBJ2-7|TRBV9
ASSAEAGISYEQY
>TRBJ1-2|TRBV28
ASRALGAATNYGYT
>TRBJ2-1|TRBV2
ARSTGGNEQF
>TRBJ2-1|TRBV5-4
ASSFSGRLLSEQF
>TRBJ2-1|TRBV5-4
ASSPPSGAGVPGEQF
>TRBJ1-1|TRBV14
ASSQAQGPLMNTEAF
>TRBJ2-7|TRBV6-5
ASSPQTEATYEQY
>TRBJ1-3|TRBV2
ASSHRVVGNTIY
>TRBJ2-2|TRBV2
ASTTLAGGTGRTGELF
>TRBJ2-1|TRBV18
ASSPGLRGKF
>TRBJ2-2|TRBV7-3
ASSLGGGTGELF
>TRBJ1-1|TRBV19
ASSTVGGTEAF
>TRBJ2-1|TRBV27
ASSFSLAGFLEQF
>TRBJ2-3|TRBV19
ASSKAGVGDTQY
>TRBJ2-3|TRBV24-1
ATSRGQGTTDTQY
>TRBJ1-2|TRBV28
ASSAPGLNAPGGYT
>TRBJ2-5|TRBV10-2
ASSERTVQETQY
>TRBJ1-2|TRBV7-2
ASSYTGDRLHYGYT
>TRBJ2-5|TRBV7-2
ASSSEETQY
>TRBJ1-1|TRBV5-1
ASTRDRGRGTEAF
>TRBJ1-6|TRBV19
ASRGSATENNSPLH
>TRBJ1-3|TRBV11-2
ASSLGTIGDTIY